A selection of T cell receptor beta chains follows, all from one sample in a study of identical twins. TCRdb fed the 5' RACE reads into MiXCR, producing one record per CDR3 protein. The top ten clones hold 6% to 8.5% of a sample with under 350,000 distinct CDR3 sequences, roughly 10% of them seen once. The data were also submitted as part of a second study, on yellow fever vaccine responses in identical twins.

The sample consisted of CD8+ T cells sorted from blood. These receptors all stem from a woman aged 18 to 35 in good health. The CDR3 runs from the conserved cysteine through the conserved F or W. A D gene is named only where the DNA matches it firmly. Where a row states a size, it is once, few, many or the class of an expanded clone; other rows omit it.

>TRBJ2-3|-|TRBV2|few
CASRGRSTRSTDTQYF
TGTGCCAGCAGGGGCCGAAGCACGAGAAGCACAGATACGCAGTATTTT
>TRBJ2-7|-|TRBV20-1|-
CSALAGKFAGEQYF
TGCAGTGCCCTCGCTGGGAAATTTGCAGGCGAGCAGTACTTC
>TRBJ1-6|TRBD1|TRBV19|-
CASSTHRDRLNSPLHF
TGTGCCAGTAGTACCCACCGGGACAGACTGAATTCACCCCTCCACTTT
>TRBJ1-5|TRBD1|TRBV7-6|few
CASSWTGGYQPQHF
TGTGCCAGCAGCTGGACAGGGGGTTATCAGCCCCAGCATTTT
>TRBJ2-3|-|TRBV6-5|many
CASSYSGADTQYF
TGTGCCAGCAGTTACTCGGGCGCAGATACGCAGTATTTT
>TRBJ2-5|TRBD2|TRBV30|-
CASWGGEGRETQYF
TGTGCCTCCTGGGGGGGGGAGGGCCGGGAGACCCAGTACTTC
>TRBJ2-1|-|TRBV10-3|-
CAISESRVSGNEQFF
TGTGCCATCAGTGAGTCAAGGGTTTCGGGCAATGAGCAGTTCTTC
>TRBJ2-2|TRBD1|TRBV4-1|-
CASSPVGQGDTGELFF
TGCGCCAGCAGCCCAGTGGGACAGGGAGACACCGGGGAGCTGTTTTTT
>TRBJ2-7|-|TRBV24-1|many
CATSPAGNSYEQYF
TGTGCCACCAGCCCGGCGGGCAACTCCTACGAGCAGTACTTC
>TRBJ2-2|-|TRBV18|many
CASSPGRTGELFF
TGTGCCAGCTCACCCGGTCGGACCGGGGAGCTGTTTTTT
>TRBJ1-2|-|TRBV29-1|many
CSVGPDSYGYTF
TGCAGCGTTGGCCCCGACAGCTATGGCTACACCTTC
>TRBJ2-7|-|TRBV5-6|-
CASGAGAIYEQYF
TGTGCCAGCGGCGCCGGGGCGATCTACGAGCAGTACTTC
>TRBJ2-3|-|TRBV19|few
CASGNPDTQYF
TGTGCCAGTGGCAATCCCGATACGCAGTATTTT
>TRBJ1-1|TRBD1|TRBV27|-
CASRLTGENTEAFF
TGTGCCAGCAGGCTAACAGGGGAGAACACTGAAGCTTTCTTT
>TRBJ2-5|TRBD2|TRBV2|few
CASTARLAGLQETQYF
TGTGCCAGCACTGCTCGACTAGCGGGGCTCCAAGAGACCCAGTACTTC
>TRBJ2-7|TRBD1|TRBV6-2/TRBV6-3|-
CASLGQDTYEQYF
TGTGCCAGCCTGGGACAGGATACCTACGAGCAGTACTTC
>TRBJ2-7|TRBD1|TRBV29-1|many
CSVEGTGEFYEQYF
TGCAGCGTTGAGGGGACAGGGGAATTCTACGAGCAGTACTTC
>TRBJ2-7|TRBD2|TRBV27|-
CASSFLSGPTYEQYF
TGTGCCAGCAGTTTTCTTAGCGGGCCCACCTACGAGCAGTACTTC
>TRBJ1-4|TRBD1|TRBV7-9|few
CAGRQGTGAKLFF
TGTGCCGGACGACAGGGTACTGGCGCAAAACTGTTTTTT
>TRBJ2-1|-|TRBV7-3|many
CASSFHLSYNEQFF
TGTGCCAGCAGCTTCCACCTATCCTACAATGAGCAGTTCTTC
>TRBJ2-7|-|TRBV2|many
CASSNGQGEQYF
TGTGCCAGCAGCAATGGACAAGGCGAGCAGTACTTC
>TRBJ2-7|TRBD1|TRBV29-1|many
CSVMDRDEQYF
TGCAGCGTTATGGACAGGGACGAGCAGTACTTC
>TRBJ2-3|-|TRBV14|many
CASSQTDGYTDTQYF
TGTGCCAGCAGCCAAACGGACGGGTACACAGATACGCAGTATTTT
>TRBJ2-3|TRBD2|TRBV12-3/TRBV12-4|many
CASSPPLAGLDTQYF
TGTGCCAGCAGTCCCCCACTAGCGGGTTTAGATACGCAGTATTTT
>TRBJ2-1|TRBD2|TRBV4-3|-
CASSQVSGTRAYNEQFF
TGCGCCAGCAGCCAAGTATCCGGGACTAGGGCCTACAATGAGCAGTTCTTC
>TRBJ2-1|TRBD2|TRBV27|few
CASNGGGRARFDEQFF
TGTGCCAGCAACGGGGGCGGGAGGGCCAGGTTCGATGAGCAGTTCTTC
>TRBJ1-1|-|TRBV6-1|few
CASSEIPGQEAFF
TGTGCCAGCAGTGAAATCCCCGGACAGGAAGCTTTCTTT
>TRBJ2-1|-|TRBV27|-
CASIPAAGYNEQFF
TGTGCCAGCATCCCCGCGGCGGGTTACAATGAGCAGTTCTTC
>TRBJ1-2|-|TRBV9|many
CASSPTEGYGYTF
TGTGCCAGCAGCCCCACAGAGGGGTATGGCTACACCTTC
>TRBJ2-7|-|TRBV5-1|many
CASSFLFAGTPYEQYF
TGCGCCAGCAGCTTCCTTTTCGCAGGTACCCCCTACGAGCAGTACTTC
>TRBJ2-1|-|TRBV27|-
CASSLSAGFYNEQFF
TGTGCCAGCAGTTTATCGGCGGGGTTTTACAATGAGCAGTTCTTC
>TRBJ2-2|TRBD1|TRBV20-1|many
CSARDRDRGLTGELFF
TGCAGTGCTAGAGATAGGGACAGGGGACTCACCGGGGAGCTGTTTTTT
>TRBJ2-3|-|TRBV7-9|-
CASSQGTWSTDTQYF
TGTGCCAGCAGCCAGGGGACTTGGAGCACAGATACGCAGTATTTT
>TRBJ2-1|TRBD2|TRBV7-9|many
CASRITAGGKDEQFF
TGTGCCAGCAGAATCACGGCGGGAGGGAAAGATGAGCAGTTCTTC
>TRBJ2-2|-|TRBV7-9|few
CASSLGDKGELFF
TGTGCCAGCAGCTTAGGGGACAAGGGGGAGCTGTTTTTT
>TRBJ2-2|-|TRBV30|few
CAWSLGELFF
TGTGCCTGGAGTCTCGGGGAGCTGTTTTTT
>TRBJ2-7|TRBD2|TRBV20-1|few
CSARNLAGGSYEQYF
TGCAGTGCTAGGAATCTAGCGGGAGGATCCTACGAGCAGTACTTC
>TRBJ1-3|-|TRBV7-9|few
CASSGPGLRSGNTIYF
TGTGCCAGCAGTGGTCCGGGACTCCGCTCTGGAAACACCATATATTTT
>TRBJ1-5|TRBD1|TRBV5-1|few
CASSAQGPNQPQHF
TGCGCCAGCAGCGCACAGGGGCCCAATCAGCCCCAGCATTTT
>TRBJ2-3|-|TRBV7-8|many
CASKMIGFTDTQYF
TGTGCCAGCAAGATGATTGGCTTCACAGATACGCAGTATTTT
>TRBJ1-5|-|TRBV28|few
CASSRNWGWISNQPQHF
TGTGCCAGCAGTAGGAATTGGGGCTGGATTAGCAATCAGCCCCAGCATTTT
>TRBJ2-5|-|TRBV2|-
CASPGGGQETQYF
TGTGCCAGCCCAGGGGGGGGTCAAGAGACCCAGTACTTC
>TRBJ2-3|-|TRBV5-1|few
CASSCLERGASDTQYF
TGCGCCAGCAGCTGCCTGGAACGGGGGGCATCAGATACGCAGTATTTT
>TRBJ2-1|TRBD1|TRBV5-1|few
CASSSPGTGAYNEQFF
TGCGCCAGCAGTTCGCCCGGGACAGGGGCCTACAATGAGCAGTTCTTC
>TRBJ2-7|-|TRBV20-1|many
CSARGTKSYEQYF
TGCAGTGCGAGGGGGACTAAATCCTACGAGCAGTACTTC
>TRBJ2-7|TRBD1|TRBV20-1|many
CSARERQGRTYEQYF
TGCAGTGCTAGAGAGAGACAGGGAAGGACCTACGAGCAGTACTTC
>TRBJ1-2|-|TRBV27|few
CASSRTGQIYGYTF
TGTGCCAGCAGTCGAACGGGACAAATCTATGGCTACACCTTC
>TRBJ2-3|TRBD2|TRBV7-2|-
CASSLETSGTYTQYF
TGTGCCAGCAGCTTAGAGACTAGCGGAACTTATACGCAGTATTTT
>TRBJ2-6|-|TRBV20-1|many
CSAAATGISGANVLTF
TGCAGTGCTGCGGCGACAGGCATCTCTGGGGCCAACGTCCTGACTTTC
>TRBJ2-7|-|TRBV6-2/TRBV6-3|many
CASTKLDGNYEQYF
TGTGCCAGCACCAAGTTGGACGGAAACTACGAGCAGTACTTC
>TRBJ2-7|-|TRBV7-9|many
CASSSTSNVQYF
TGTGCCAGCAGCTCGACCTCTAACGTGCAGTACTTC
>TRBJ2-7|TRBD2|TRBV6-6|-
CASSYTRGDEQYF
TGTGCCAGCAGTTACACCCGGGGGGACGAGCAGTACTTC
>TRBJ2-3|-|TRBV2|many
CASSERGDLSSPDTQYF
TGTGCCAGCAGTGAAAGGGGGGACCTCTCGAGTCCAGATACGCAGTATTTT
>TRBJ2-3|-|TRBV7-3|many
CASSLVGGNTDTQYF
TGTGCCAGCAGCTTAGTTGGCGGCAATACAGATACGCAGTATTTT
>TRBJ2-3|TRBD2|TRBV7-6|-
CASSRWTSGGVDTQYF
TGTGCCAGCAGCCGATGGACTAGCGGGGGTGTAGATACGCAGTATTTT